The T cell receptor beta chain under discussion was sequenced for a study of human versus mouse CDR3 diversity and MHC coevolution. Data came from immunoSEQ multiplex PCR; TCRdb stores just in-frame clones and leaves some out. The table has more than 60,000 clones, under 95% seen once. General study findings and limits: Clonal inequality was lowest in two of the three human donors.

Comments on this clone: Its specificity is not known.

With 4 bases clipped from V and 0 bases from J, the junction kept 8 bases outside the gene matches. Germline V gene data show CDR1 as SGHRS and CDR2 as YFSETQ. The CDR3 loop spans 16 amino acids. Input material: naive CD4+ T cells from blood. Indicated subset: CD45RO-negative CD62L-positive naive CD4 T cells. The clonotype originates from a person aged 25 to 69 in good health. V usage is TRBV5-1 and J usage is TRBJ1-1; TRBD1 agrees at 8 bases. The CDR3 nucleotides are TGCGCCAGCAGCCCCGGACAGGGTCTCTTGAACACTGAAGCTTTCTTT. Protein: CASSPGQGLLNTEAFF.